The entry that follows covers one TCR beta chain sequence. Its cognate antigen is unknown. This sample stems from a study of T cell responses to AZD1222 COVID-19 vaccine. Background on the study: Investigators merged groups given second doses at roughly 4 or roughly 12 weeks.

Germline V gene sequence: CDR1 LNHDA, CDR2 SQIVND (reference sequence). This CDR3 has 15 residues. V lost 6 bases, J lost 6 bases, and 18 bases lay in between. Regarding the study as a whole: Nearly half of unique spike-specific TCRs reportedly avoided B.1.351 and B.1.1.7 mutated regions. At baseline, seropositivity was found in only a handful of AZD1222 recipients. There were mostly white British donors and more females than males, and clonal diversity was possibly underestimated.

This table comes from immunoSEQ multiplex PCR, and its TCRdb copy is limited to in-frame clones, with some not included. The repertoire holds roughly 150,000 clones, with around nine tenths as singletons. This clonotype was sampled from an adult in good health. The V gene is TRBV19, the J gene TRBJ2-1; D is uncertain. The input for sequencing was peripheral blood, taken on day 0 of AZD1222 vaccination. CDR3 coding DNA: TGTGCCAGTAGCTCTTTCCTACCCCGACGCAATGAGCAGTTCTTC. Translation: CASSSFLPRRNEQFF.